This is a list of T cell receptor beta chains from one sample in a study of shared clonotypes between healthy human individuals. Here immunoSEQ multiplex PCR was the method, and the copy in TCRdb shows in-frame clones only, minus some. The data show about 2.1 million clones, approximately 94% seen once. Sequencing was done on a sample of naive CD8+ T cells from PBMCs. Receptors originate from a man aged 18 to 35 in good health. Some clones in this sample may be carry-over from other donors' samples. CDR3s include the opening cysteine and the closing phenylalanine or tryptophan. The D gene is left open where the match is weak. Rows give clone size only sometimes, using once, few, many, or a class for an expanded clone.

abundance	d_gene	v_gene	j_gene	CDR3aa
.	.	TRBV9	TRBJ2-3	CASSVAGGITDTQYF
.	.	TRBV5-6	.	CASSSDEGDEQYF
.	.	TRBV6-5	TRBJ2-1	CASSYSRSGLWDEQFF
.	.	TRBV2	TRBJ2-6	CASSEVTGYSGANVLTF
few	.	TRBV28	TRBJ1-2	CASSLVSGYGYTF
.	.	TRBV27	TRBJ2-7	CASSHQPDEQYF
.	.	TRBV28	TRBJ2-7	CASSLPPPSGLYEQYF
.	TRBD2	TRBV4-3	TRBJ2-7	CASSQGLAGNYEQYF
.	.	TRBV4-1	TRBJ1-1	CASSPVGGVPEAFF
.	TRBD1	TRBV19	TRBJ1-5	CASSTPMGTASNQPQHF
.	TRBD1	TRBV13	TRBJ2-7	CASSFDRTGSYEQYF
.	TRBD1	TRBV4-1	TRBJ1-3	CASSLTDRTGNTIYF
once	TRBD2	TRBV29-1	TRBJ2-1	CSVEGLAGKSYNEQFF
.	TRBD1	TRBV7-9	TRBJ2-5	CASSFPRQGAWETQYF
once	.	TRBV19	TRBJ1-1	CASTSRDLNTEAFF
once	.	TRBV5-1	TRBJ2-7	CASSLVFGSPSYEQYF
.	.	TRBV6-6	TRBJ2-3	CASSYSWTRADTQYF
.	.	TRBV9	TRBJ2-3	CASSVVGWGGPDTQYF
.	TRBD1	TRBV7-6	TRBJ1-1	CASSPGTGGTEAFF
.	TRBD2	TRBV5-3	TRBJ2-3	CARSIGTSGMKRVADTQYF
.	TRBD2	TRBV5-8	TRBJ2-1	CASSLAAQGLAGNDEQFF
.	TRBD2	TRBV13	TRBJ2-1	CASSPGSGGSYNEQFF
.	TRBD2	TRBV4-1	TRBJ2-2	CASRRSGSYPGELFF
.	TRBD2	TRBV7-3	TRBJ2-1	CASTPTGGGYNEQFF
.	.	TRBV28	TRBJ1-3	CASLSGGNTIYF
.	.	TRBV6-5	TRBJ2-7	CASKAKGWIEQYF
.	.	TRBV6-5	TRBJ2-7	CASSYTIGSYEQYF
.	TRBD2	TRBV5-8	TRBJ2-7	CASSLDLAGASYEQYF
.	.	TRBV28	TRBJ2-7	CASNTPASSYEQYF
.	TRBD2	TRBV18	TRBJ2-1	CASSPTGGSYNEQFF
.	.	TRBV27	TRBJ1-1	CASSPLGGRTEAFF
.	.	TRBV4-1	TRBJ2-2	CASSQFSSAGELFF
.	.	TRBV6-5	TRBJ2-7	CASSIGQGSTWKKYF
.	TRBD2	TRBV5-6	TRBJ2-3	CASSLEAGVLTTQYF
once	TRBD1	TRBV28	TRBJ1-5	CASTSTGASNQPQHF
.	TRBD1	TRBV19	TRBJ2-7	CASSMDRGISYEQYF
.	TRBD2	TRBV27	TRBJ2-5	CASSLTWLAGARETQYF
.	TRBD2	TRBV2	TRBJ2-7	CASRSSGYSSYEQYF
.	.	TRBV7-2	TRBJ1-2	CASSLVAADGGYTF
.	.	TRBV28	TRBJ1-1	CASSPPPVVLNTEAFF
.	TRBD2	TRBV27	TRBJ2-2	CASSLYQAGGAGELFF
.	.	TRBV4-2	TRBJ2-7	CASSQDSGYVGMNMGEQYF
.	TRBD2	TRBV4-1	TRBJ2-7	CASSQQAGASYEQYF
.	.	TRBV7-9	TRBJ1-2	CASSLVFSRAESNYGYTF
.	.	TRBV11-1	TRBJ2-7	CASSFSGPWEEDTYEQYF
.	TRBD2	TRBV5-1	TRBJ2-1	CASSQVAGGLYNEQFF
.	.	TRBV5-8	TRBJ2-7	CASSQDISYEQYF
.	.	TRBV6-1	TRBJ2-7	CASKVWDNGYEQYF
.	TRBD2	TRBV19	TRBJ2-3	CASSIEPAGDEYF
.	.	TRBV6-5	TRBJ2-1	CASSTGPLNEQFF
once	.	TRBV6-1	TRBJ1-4	CASGFWRNEKLFF
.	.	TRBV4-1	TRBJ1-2	CASSQERGLYGYTF
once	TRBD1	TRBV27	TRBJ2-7	CASSLLTGDTYEQYF
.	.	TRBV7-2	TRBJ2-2	CASSYLAGVTGELFF
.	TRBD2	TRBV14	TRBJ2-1	CASSQVPFGLAAGSGQFF
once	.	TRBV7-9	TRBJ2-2	CASSSQDFSTGELFF
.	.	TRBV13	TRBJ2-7	CASGSGGYEQYF
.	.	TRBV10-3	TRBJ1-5	CAIQPGPDQPQHF
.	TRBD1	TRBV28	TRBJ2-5	CASSPGTGPQETQYF
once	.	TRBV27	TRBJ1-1	CASSFIGGLAEAFF